The entry that follows covers one TCR beta chain sequence. What it recognizes is unknown. It was at deep level that the assay was run. TCRdb's table, derived via immunoSEQ multiplex PCR, lists solely in-frame clones and lacks some. Here the sample spans millions of clones, approximately 95% being singletons. These data originate in a study of shared clonotypes between healthy human individuals. General study points: A generally larger estimated richness was seen in naive subsets than in memory subsets. It was the non-shared clonotypes that had lower generation probabilities than clonotypes shared by all four donors.

Donors had no recently reported acute infections or vaccinations and were HIV-negative. This TCR derives from a man aged 18-30 years in good health. Sequenced input: naive CD4+ T cells sorted from blood. Subset of the sample: CD45RA+ positively selected.

CDR3 in amino acids: CASSPYQGTYEQYF. CDR3 nucleotides: TGTGCCAGCAGCCCTTATCAGGGGACCTACGAGCAGTACTTC. V and J are TRBV6-5 and TRBJ2-7; a weak D match, TRBD1 (6 bases). Germline V CDR1 and CDR2: MNHEY, SVGAGI. V was trimmed by 6 bases and J by 2 bases, leaving 14 bases between them. CDR3 length: 14 amino acids.